These T cell receptor beta chains were read from a single sample in a study of shared clonotypes between healthy human individuals. Assay: immunoSEQ multiplex PCR; the TCRdb copy retains only in-frame clones and omits some. The repertoire holds around 1.4 million clones, with just under 99% as singletons. The sample comprised naive CD4+ T cells sorted from blood. The receptors derive from a man younger than 40 in good health. The CDR3 runs from the conserved cysteine through the conserved F or W. D genes are given only for firm matches. For some rows the clone size is stated as once, few or many, or as a class when expanded; others skip it.

d_call | clone_size | j_call | v_call | cdr3_aa | cdr3_nt
- | - | TRBJ1-4 | TRBV18 | CASSPTGPTNEKLFF | TGTGCCAGCTCACCAACGGGTCCAACTAATGAAAAACTGTTTTTT
- | - | TRBJ2-5 | TRBV7-3 | CASSWGLPGKGETQYF | TGTGCCAGCAGCTGGGGCCTACCGGGAAAAGGGGAGACCCAGTACTTC
- | - | TRBJ2-7 | TRBV11-2 | CASSFGPSSYEQYF | TGTGCCAGCAGCTTCGGCCCGAGCTCCTACGAGCAGTACTTC
- | - | TRBJ2-7 | TRBV6-6 | CASSYQPDVPAYEQYF | TGTGCCAGCAGTTATCAGCCAGATGTTCCGGCCTACGAGCAGTACTTC
- | - | TRBJ2-1 | TRBV7-2 | CASSLVSGQIYNEQFF | TGTGCCAGCAGCTTAGTATCCGGACAAATCTACAATGAGCAGTTCTTC
TRBD1 | once | TRBJ1-4 | TRBV5-6 | CASSSQGGIRSKLFF | TGTGCCAGCAGCTCCCAAGGGGGCATCCGGTCTAAACTGTTTTTT
TRBD2 | - | TRBJ2-1 | TRBV19 | CASSSLGTSGTFYNEQFF | TGTGCCAGTAGTTCGTTAGGGACTAGCGGGACTTTCTACAATGAGCAGTTCTTC
- | - | TRBJ2-1 | TRBV5-1 | CASSLGGGKENEQFF | TGCGCCAGCAGCTTGGGTGGCGGGAAGGAGAATGAGCAGTTCTTC
- | once | TRBJ2-3 | TRBV7-3 | CASSFRDGSRPDTQYF | TGTGCCAGCAGCTTCAGGGACGGGAGTCGGCCAGATACGCAGTATTTT
TRBD1 | - | TRBJ2-7 | TRBV6-1 | CASSEWDRSYEQYF | TGTGCCAGCAGTGAATGGGACAGGTCCTACGAGCAGTACTTC
- | - | TRBJ2-7 | TRBV28 | CASNGAGATYEQYF | TGTGCCAGCAATGGGGCAGGGGCCACCTACGAGCAGTACTTC
- | - | TRBJ1-2 | TRBV7-6 | CASSLVGAAGYTF | TGTGCCAGCAGCTTAGTGGGGGCGGCTGGCTACACCTTC
- | - | TRBJ2-2 | TRBV7-6 | CASSRPAQFLNTGELFF | TGTGCCAGCAGCAGGCCAGCCCAGTTCCTGAACACCGGGGAGCTGTTTTTT